The sequence of this TCR beta chain was determined in a study of T cell responses to AZD1222 COVID-19 vaccine. The protocol was immunoSEQ multiplex PCR, while the TCRdb copy is restricted to in-frame clones and leaves out a portion. The sample lists 110,000 to 150,000 clones, around nine tenths occurring once. The V gene end was trimmed by 1 base and the J gene end by 7 bases; junction bases not matched to a gene: 7. The germline V gene has CDR1 GTSNPN and CDR2 SVGIG (reference sequence). The CDR3 runs 13 residues. V and J are TRBV30 and TRBJ2-7; 7 nucleotides line up with TRBD1. The receptor comes from an adult in good health. This sample comprised peripheral blood, obtained on day 0 of AZD1222 vaccination. The CDR3 DNA sequence: TGTGCCTGGAGTGCCCAGGGGGTCGAGGAGCAGTACTTC. Translated, it gives CAWSAQGVEEQYF.